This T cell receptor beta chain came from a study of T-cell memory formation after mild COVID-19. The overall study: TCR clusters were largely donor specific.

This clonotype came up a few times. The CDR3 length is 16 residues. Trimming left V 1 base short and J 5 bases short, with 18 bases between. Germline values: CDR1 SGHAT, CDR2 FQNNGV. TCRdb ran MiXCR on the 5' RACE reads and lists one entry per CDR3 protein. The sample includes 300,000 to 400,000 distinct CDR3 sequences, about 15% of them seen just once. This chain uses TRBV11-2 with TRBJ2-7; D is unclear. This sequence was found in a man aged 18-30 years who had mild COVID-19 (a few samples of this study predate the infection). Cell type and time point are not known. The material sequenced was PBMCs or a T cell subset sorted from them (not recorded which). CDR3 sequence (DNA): TGTGCCAGCAGCTTAGCCGGGCCCCTCACCGCGGACGAGCAGTACTTC. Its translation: CASSLAGPLTADEQYF.